The rows below give T cell receptor beta chains drawn from one sample of a study of T cells after yellow fever vaccination. MiXCR, run by TCRdb on the 5' RACE reads, gives a single entry per CDR3 protein. This table holds about 69,000 distinct CDR3 sequences, under 6.5% found once. Sample: CD4+ T cells sorted from PBMCs, taken around 15 days after the first yellow fever vaccination. The receptors were sampled from a man between 18 and 35 years old who received the YFV17D yellow fever vaccine. The CDR3 runs from the conserved cysteine through the conserved F or W. Fields, in order: J gene, clone size, V gene, D gene, CDR3 DNA, CDR3 protein. D genes are given only for firm matches. Only part of the rows carry a size: once, few, many, or a class if the clone is expanded.

TRBJ2-3 | many | TRBV29-1 | . | TGCAGCGTTGAAGCCCAGGGGCTAGATACGCAGTATTTT | CSVEAQGLDTQYF
TRBJ2-5 | many | TRBV20-1 | . | TGCAGTGCGGGGACAAGGAGGGAGACCCAGTACTTC | CSAGTRRETQYF
TRBJ2-1 | many | TRBV5-1 | TRBD2 | TGCGCCAGCAGCTTGGCTAGCGGGGGGATATATGAGCAGTTCTTC | CASSLASGGIYEQFF
TRBJ1-2 | many | TRBV5-1 | TRBD1 | TGCGCCAGCTCAACTCGGACAGGGACGGATGGCTACACCTTC | CASSTRTGTDGYTF
TRBJ2-7 | many | TRBV5-1 | . | TGCGCCAGCAGCTTCGACGGATACGAGCAGTACTTC | CASSFDGYEQYF
TRBJ1-1 | many | TRBV12-3/TRBV12-4 | . | TGTGCCAGCAGTTTGTCTCTGGAAGCTTTCTTT | CASSLSLEAFF
TRBJ2-1 | many | TRBV12-3/TRBV12-4 | . | TGTGCCAGCAGTTCTGGGACCTATGCTCCCAGCTCCTACAATGAGCAGTTCTTC | CASSSGTYAPSSYNEQFF
TRBJ2-7 | many | TRBV10-3 | . | TGTGCCATCAGTGAGTCGAGTACTTCCACCTACGAGCAGTACTTC | CAISESSTSTYEQYF
TRBJ2-5 | many | TRBV7-2 | TRBD2 | TGTGCCAGCAGCTTAGCGCTTCTAGCGGGGGGAGGTTGGGAGACCCAGTACTTC | CASSLALLAGGGWETQYF
TRBJ2-3 | many | TRBV7-8 | . | TGTGCCAGCAGCGATACGAGCAGAGATACGCAGTATTTT | CASSDTSRDTQYF
TRBJ2-3 | many | TRBV7-2 | . | TGTGCCAGCAGCTTGGGGGTCCTCACAGATACGCAGTATTTT | CASSLGVLTDTQYF
TRBJ2-5 | many | TRBV5-8 | TRBD1 | TGTGCCAGCAGCTCGACTCCGGGACAGGGGCGAAGGGAGACCCAGTACTTC | CASSSTPGQGRRETQYF
TRBJ1-6 | . | TRBV10-3 | . | TGTGCCATCAGTGACGGGGGGCAGTGGTATTCACCCCTCCACTTT | CAISDGGQWYSPLHF
TRBJ2-5 | few | TRBV7-2 | . | TGTGCCAGCAGCTTAGCGCTGGCAGCTGGGGAGACCCAGTACTTC | CASSLALAAGETQYF
TRBJ2-3 | . | TRBV20-1 | TRBD2 | TGCAGTGCTGAATCCGGGACTAGCGGGGGGGGCCCTCTCACAGATACGCAGTATTTT | CSAESGTSGGGPLTDTQYF
TRBJ1-2 | many | TRBV4-2 | TRBD1 | TGTGCCAGCAGCCAAGAGCTAAGGGGGCCCACCTATGGCTACACCTTC | CASSQELRGPTYGYTF
TRBJ2-3 | many | TRBV5-4 | . | TGTGCCAGCAGCTTGGGTCTAGCCGTCACAGATACGCAGTATTTT | CASSLGLAVTDTQYF
TRBJ2-1 | many | TRBV4-3 | . | TGCGCCAGCAGCCAAGATCTCCGGGACTTATATTACAATGAGCAGTTCTTC | CASSQDLRDLYYNEQFF
TRBJ2-5 | many | TRBV3-1 | . | TGTGCCAGCAGCCAAGCTGGCCCGACAGAAGAGACCCAGTACTTC | CASSQAGPTEETQYF
TRBJ2-2 | many | TRBV5-1 | . | TGCGCCAGCAGCGGGGGGACGAACACCGGGGAGCTGTTTTTT | CASSGGTNTGELFF
TRBJ2-7 | many | TRBV5-1 | . | TGCGCCACCTCGCGACAGGCCTCCTCCTACGAGCAGTACTTC | CATSRQASSYEQYF
TRBJ1-4 | many | TRBV7-2 | . | TGTGCCAGCAGCTTATTCCCCCTTAGTAGTGCTCATGAAAAACTGTTTTTT | CASSLFPLSSAHEKLFF
TRBJ2-1 | many | TRBV20-1 | . | TGCAGTGCTAGAGCTCACACCGGCGGGGGCCGGAGCCTCTCCTACAATGAGCAGTTCTTC | CSARAHTGGGRSLSYNEQFF
TRBJ1-4 | few | TRBV11-2 | . | TGTGCCAGCAGCCAACAGGAATTTAGTGAAAAACTGTTTTTT | CASSQQEFSEKLFF
TRBJ2-3 | many | TRBV7-9 | TRBD2 | TGTGCCAGCAGTTCCCCGGGGGGGAACACAGATACGCAGTATTTT | CASSSPGGNTDTQYF
TRBJ2-2 | many | TRBV20-1 | . | TGCAGTGCTAGGGTAGCGGCGAACACCGGGGAGCTGTTTTTT | CSARVAANTGELFF
TRBJ2-2 | many | TRBV5-1 | TRBD1 | TGCGCCAGCAGCCTCCGGGACAGGACGAACACCGGGGAGCTGTTTTTT | CASSLRDRTNTGELFF
TRBJ2-7 | many | TRBV5-1 | . | TGCGCCAGCAGCTCCCAACTTTCCCCCCCCCACGAGCAGTACTTC | CASSSQLSPPHEQYF
TRBJ1-5 | . | TRBV7-2 | . | TGTGCCAGCAGCCCGCGCCGACAGAGCAGCAATCAGCCCCAGCATTTT | CASSPRRQSSNQPQHF
TRBJ2-5 | . | TRBV7-8 | . | TGTGCCAGCAGCTTTAATGTCCGAGAGACCCAGTACTTC | CASSFNVRETQYF
TRBJ2-5 | many | TRBV6-2/TRBV6-3 | . | TGTGCCAGCACCACGGGGGACGGCCAAGAGACCCAGTACTTC | CASTTGDGQETQYF
TRBJ1-2 | many | TRBV12-3/TRBV12-4 | TRBD1 | TGTGCCAGCAGACAGACAGGGGCCGACGGCTACACCTTC | CASRQTGADGYTF
TRBJ2-7 | many | TRBV19 | TRBD1 | TGTGCCACCTCCCGTGCAGGGGGAATCTACGAGCAGTACTTC | CATSRAGGIYEQYF
TRBJ2-1 | many | TRBV14 | TRBD1 | TGTGCCAGCAGCTTGACACCTTACAGGGGCTTCTCCTACAATGAGCAGTTCTTC | CASSLTPYRGFSYNEQFF
TRBJ2-5 | many | TRBV20-1 | . | TGCAGTGCTAAAAGACTAGAACACGAGACCCAGTACTTC | CSAKRLEHETQYF
TRBJ2-7 | many | TRBV12-3/TRBV12-4 | TRBD1 | TGTGCCAGCAGGCCTACCGGGACAGGGGGCTACGAGCAGTACTTC | CASRPTGTGGYEQYF
TRBJ2-1 | many | TRBV3-1 | . | TGTGCCAGCAGCCAAACGCAGGGGTACAATGAGCAGTTCTTC | CASSQTQGYNEQFF
TRBJ1-5 | many | TRBV24-1 | . | TGTGCCACCAGTGATTCAAGCTTTTATAGCAATCAGCCCCAGCATTTT | CATSDSSFYSNQPQHF
TRBJ2-1 | many | TRBV9 | TRBD2 | TGTGCCAGCAGCCCTGGGGCGGCTAGCGGGTCTTACAATGAGCAGTTCTTC | CASSPGAASGSYNEQFF
TRBJ2-1 | many | TRBV7-2 | . | TGTGCCAGCAGCTTAACCCTAGTAGCTGAGCAGTTCTTC | CASSLTLVAEQFF
TRBJ2-1 | many | TRBV15 | TRBD2 | TGTGCCACCAGCAGCGGTGGGACTAGCGGGCGCCTGGGGCAGTTCTTC | CATSSGGTSGRLGQFF
TRBJ2-5 | many | TRBV27 | . | TGTGCCAGCAGTGCCTCGGGACGGGGCGTCGCCCAGTACTTC | CASSASGRGVAQYF
TRBJ2-1 | many | TRBV29-1 | TRBD2 | TGCAGCGCCGGCTTAGCGGGGGTTTCGCAGTTCTTC | CSAGLAGVSQFF
TRBJ2-5 | many | TRBV7-2 | TRBD2 | TGTGCCAGCAGGCAAGCGGGGGGGGAGACCCAGTACTTC | CASRQAGGETQYF
TRBJ1-6 | many | TRBV6-5 | TRBD1 | TGTGCCAGCAGTAGGGACAGGGATTTTTCACCCCTCCACTTT | CASSRDRDFSPLHF
TRBJ2-3 | many | TRBV3-1 | . | TGTGCCAGCAGCGAAAAACGGGGAGATACGCAGTATTTT | CASSEKRGDTQYF